The TCR beta chain described here comes from a study of T-cell reconstitution after alpha-beta-depleted transplantation in children (dated by TCRdb to 2015 to 2016). About the full investigation: The study quantitatively tracked T-cell immune reconstitution after TCRalphabeta/CD19-depleted allogeneic hematopoietic cell transplantation in children using TCR repertoire profiling.

Comments on this clonotype: Its antigen is not yet known. Just one base apart from a much larger clone, this may be a read error.

V was cut back by 8 bases and J by 4 bases, leaving a gap of 22 bases between them. CDR1 and CDR2, looked up from the germline V gene, are WSHSY and SAAADI. The CDR3 contains 16 residues, cysteine and phenylalanine counted. The entry retains the CDR3 DNA only, 48 bases that are in frame from base 1. Library generation was performed with PCR. TCRdb records Illumina HiSeq 2500 as the sequencer. TCR library preparation used molecular barcoding, with unique molecular identifiers applied to normalize quantification of the TCRbeta repertoire. TCRdb applied fastp at Q25 and MiXCR to the public reads, then kept only in-frame beta chains. Identical CDR3 protein sequences are pooled into one entry, listed with their most common genes and DNA. For this sample there are roughly 190,000 distinct CDR3 sequences; more than 12% appear just once. The top ten clones comprise about 13% of the sample.

The source is a human donor who donated a stem cell graft to a child with acute lymphoblastic leukemia. The chain employs TRBV10-2 and TRBJ2-3; perhaps TRBD1 is the D gene, with 7 bases matching. Sequenced here: PBMCs from the stem cell graft donor, sampled from the stem cell graft. This receptor carries the CDR3 CASRLDGGTDSDTQYF. The DNA is as follows: TGCGCCAGCCGCCTCGACGGCGGGACAGACTCAGATACGCAGTATTTT.